Listed here are 8 T cell receptor beta chains from one sample, sequenced in a study of cytomegalovirus exposure and HLA in healthy donors. PCR employed 60 Vbeta and 13 Jbeta primers. TCRdb's table, derived via immunoSEQ multiplex PCR, lists solely in-frame clones and lacks some. The sample shows about 120,000 clones, around 73% of them seen only once. Sequenced input: PBMCs. These receptors were collected from a man aged 30 to 45 in good health and CMV-seropositive.

The chain has TRBV4-3 and TRBJ2-7; possibly TRBD1 for D (5 bases). This CDR3 region has 16 residues. Germline lookup yields CDR1 LGHNA and CDR2 YSLEER. Trimming took 0 bases from V and 2 from J, leaving 14 bases between them. The CDR3 bases are TGCGCCAGCAGCCAAGAGGTAACCGGACATCCCTACGAGCAGTACTTC. Its protein product is CASSQEVTGHPYEQYF.

This clone was observed a few times. This chain joins TRBV9 and TRBJ1-3; D gene uncertain. Germline loops: CDR1 SGDLS, CDR2 YYNGEE. There are 15 residues in the CDR3. V was pared by 0 bases and J by 3 bases, with 10 bases between. In DNA form, the CDR3 reads TGTGCCAGCAGCGTAGGGCTCGGGGATGGAAACACCATATATTTT. Translation: CASSVGLGDGNTIYF.

V and J are TRBV5-6 and TRBJ2-3; D might be TRBD1 (6 bases). This CDR3 is built from 13 residues. Trimming cost V 0 bases and J 4 bases, with 6 bases left between them. CDR1 is SGHDT and CDR2 is YYEEEE in the germline V gene. CDR3 DNA: TGTGCCAGCAGCTTGGAGGGGGCAGATACGCAGTATTTT. This codes for CASSLEGADTQYF.

The CDR3 nucleotides are TGTGCCAGCAGCCCGGGCGGGCACCAGAACTATGGCTACACCTTC. This translates into CASSPGGHQNYGYTF. This rearrangement joins TRBV5-4 to TRBJ1-2; D unclear. This CDR3 comprises 15 residues. The V gene lost 4 bases and the J gene lost 2 bases, with 15 bases spanning the gap. Germline CDR1 and CDR2: SGHNT and YYREEE (reference sequence).

V is TRBV7-9 and J is TRBJ2-7, with 9 bases lining up with TRBD2. The CDR3 length is 13 residues. Germline V CDR1 and CDR2: SEHNR, FQNEAQ (reference sequence). V lost 5 bases, J lost 3 bases, and 2 bases stayed unmatched. The CDR3, as DNA: TGTGCCAGCAGCCCGACTAGCGGCTACGAGCAGTACTTC. Encoded protein: CASSPTSGYEQYF. The variable domain in full, completed from reference TRBV7-9 and TRBJ2-7, reads DTGVSQNPRHKITKRGQNVTFRCDPISEHNRLYWYRQTLGQGPEFLTYFQNEAQLEKSRLLSDRFSAERPKGSFSTLEIQRTEQGDSAMYLCASSPTSGYEQYFGPGTRLTVT.

This clone was seen once. This chain connects TRBV28 to TRBJ1-4; TRBD1 matches 9 bases. J lost 4 bases, V lost 5 bases, and 14 bases had no gene match. CDR1 is MDHEN, CDR2 SYDVKM, per germline. CDR3 length equals 18 residues. CDR3: CASSGSGTGYSGNEKLFF. The CDR3 nucleotides read TGTGCCAGCAGTGGGTCCGGGACAGGGTATTCTGGTAATGAAAAACTGTTTTTT.

The J gene is TRBJ2-4, the V gene TRBV7-9; D unresolved. The CDR3 loop spans 15 amino acids. Trimming cost V 1 base and J 0 bases, with 7 bases left between them. The germline V gene encodes CDR1 SEHNR and CDR2 FQNEAQ (reference sequence). The CDR3 sequence: CASSLEPRAKNIQYF. The CDR3 coding sequence is TGTGCCAGCAGCTTAGAACCGCGAGCCAAAAACATTCAGTACTTC.

The chain is built from TRBV30 and TRBJ2-7; TRBD2 aligns across 14 bases. The J segment lost 9 bases and the V segment lost 1 base, leaving 14 bases of the junction unmatched. The CDR3 loop spans 17 amino acids. In germline, CDR1 is GTSNPN, CDR2 SVGIG (reference sequence). The chain's CDR3 is CAWSAARQTSGRGVQYF. As DNA, the CDR3 is TGTGCCTGGAGTGCCGCCCGGCAGACTAGCGGGAGGGGGGTGCAGTACTTC.